One and the same sample provided the 8 T cell receptor beta chains below, sequenced in a study of molecular identifiers for immune sequencing clone quantification. TCRdb processed the PCR reads anew with MiXCR; each CDR3 protein has one entry. The table lists 100,000 or so distinct CDR3 sequences, roughly a third of them singletons. The sample was naive CD8+ T cells from blood, with Jurkat cell RNA spiked in. Regarding subset: FACS-sorted CD8+CD4-CCR7+CD45RA+ naive T cells. The source of these receptors is a human donor in good health. Some libraries in this study had Jurkat cell RNA spiked in.

Comments on this clonotype: A much larger clonotype is one base distant, so this may be a read error. This chain connects TRBV29-1 to TRBJ2-1; TRBD2 matches 8 bases. CDR3 length equals 14 residues. Per the germline V gene, CDR1 is SQVTM and CDR2 is ANQGSEA. CDR3 amino acids: CSAASGWPYNERFF. In nucleotides, the CDR3 is TGCAGCGCGGCTAGCGGGTGGCCCTACAATGAGCGGTTCTTC.

The rearrangement links TRBV20-1 to TRBJ1-3, with 9 bases fitting TRBD1. The CDR3 sequence is 16 residues long. In germline, CDR1 is DFQATT, CDR2 SNEGSKA (reference sequence). V was pared by 6 bases and J by 2 bases, with 11 bases of the junction left unmatched. In nucleotides, the CDR3 is TGCAGTGCCACAGGGAGAGGGACAGGGACTGGAAACACCATATATTTT. Translating gives CSATGRGTGTGNTIYF.

In its sample, this clonotype was seen many times. The chain recombines TRBV6-1 with TRBJ2-7; a weak D match, TRBD1 (6 bases). Trimming took 7 bases from V and 1 from J, leaving 23 bases between them. Germline values: CDR1 MNHNS, CDR2 SASEGT. The CDR3 extends over 17 amino acids. The DNA for the CDR3 is TGTGCCAGCACCGAAGGGCCGACAGGTTTTGGGTCCTACGAGCAGTACTTC. Protein product: CASTEGPTGFGSYEQYF.

The chain uses TRBV28 and TRBJ2-1; TRBD2 matches 11 bases. Trimming removed 2 bases from V and 4 bases from J; junction bases left unmatched: 10. The germline V gene encodes CDR1 MDHEN and CDR2 SYDVKM. The length of the CDR3 is 18 residues. The CDR3 DNA reads TGTGCCAGCAGTTTAGGGGCCCCGACTAGCGGGACTTACAATGAGCAGTTCTTC. Its translation: CASSLGAPTSGTYNEQFF.

The genes are TRBV27 and TRBJ2-5, with a weak D call TRBD1 (5 bases). Trimming took 3 bases from V and 2 from J, leaving 13 bases between them. This CDR3 contains 15 residues. CDR1 and CDR2 (germline): MNHEY, SMNVEV (reference sequence). The CDR3 DNA follows: TGTGCCAGCAGTTTCATGCCAGGGAAGCAAGAGACCCAGTACTTC. Its translation is CASSFMPGKQETQYF.

This clonotype turned up a few times. The rearrangement links TRBV19 to TRBJ2-7; 9 bases match TRBD1. The ends lost 9 bases at V and 6 bases at J; junction bases unmatched: 6. Germline V CDR1 and CDR2: LNHDA, SQIVND (reference sequence). The CDR3 contains 12 residues. DNA of the CDR3: TGTGCCAGCGGACAGGGGATCGCCGAGCAGTACTTC. Translating it yields CASGQGIAEQYF.

The chain is built from TRBV6-2 or TRBV6-3 and TRBJ2-1; D remains ambiguous. This CDR3 has 17 residues. CDR1 MNHEY and CDR2 SVGEGT come from the germline V gene. V lost 7 bases and J lost 0, with 19 bases in between. The DNA for the CDR3 is TGTGCCAGCACCCAAGGATCCACCCCGAGCTCCTACAATGAGCAGTTCTTC. It encodes CASTQGSTPSSYNEQFF.

There are a few counts of this clonotype. The chain uses TRBV5-6 and TRBJ1-2; TRBD1 aligns across 7 bases. CDR3 length equals 14 residues. V lost 5 bases, J lost 7 bases, and 11 bases stayed unmatched. Germline V gives CDR1 SGHDT, CDR2 YYEEEE. CDR3 in DNA: TGTGCCAGCAGGACAGGGCTGTTGTATTTTGGCTACACCTTC. It encodes CASRTGLLYFGYTF.